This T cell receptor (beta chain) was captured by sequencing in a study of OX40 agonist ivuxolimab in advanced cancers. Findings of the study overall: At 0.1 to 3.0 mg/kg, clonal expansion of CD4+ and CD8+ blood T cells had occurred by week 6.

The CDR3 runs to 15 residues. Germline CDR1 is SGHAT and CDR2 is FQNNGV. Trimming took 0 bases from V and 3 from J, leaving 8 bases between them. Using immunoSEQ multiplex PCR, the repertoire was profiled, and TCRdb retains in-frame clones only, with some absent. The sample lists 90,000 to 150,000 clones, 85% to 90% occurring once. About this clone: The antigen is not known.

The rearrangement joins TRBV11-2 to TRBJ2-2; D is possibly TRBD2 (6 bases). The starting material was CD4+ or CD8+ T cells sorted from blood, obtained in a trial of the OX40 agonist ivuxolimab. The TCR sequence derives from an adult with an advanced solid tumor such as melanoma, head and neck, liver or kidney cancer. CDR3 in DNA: TGTGCCAGCAGCTTAGACCGGGGGTACACCGGGGAGCTGTTTTTT. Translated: CASSLDRGYTGELFF.